A single sample is the source of the 3 T cell receptor beta chains below, sequenced in a study of PD-L1 blockade in urothelial cancer. As for time point: pretreatment peripheral blood. TCRdb's table, derived via immunoSEQ multiplex PCR, lists solely in-frame clones and lacks some. The sample lists under 70,000 clones; 85% to 90% were seen once. Here the sequenced sample was PBMCs, taken around atezolizumab (anti-PD-L1) treatment. These receptors were taken from a man aged 65 to 85 with urothelial cancer.

J is TRBJ2-2 and V is TRBV12-5, with 8 bases aligning to TRBD2. V was pared by 0 bases and J by 3 bases, with 3 bases of the junction left unmatched. The CDR3 runs to 16 residues. In germline, CDR1 is LGHNT, CDR2 FRNRAP. The CDR3 loop is CASGLVPSGYTGELFF. CDR3 nucleotide sequence: TGTGCTAGTGGTTTGGTACCTAGCGGGTACACCGGGGAGCTGTTTTTT.

This chain connects TRBV4-1 to TRBJ2-7, with TRBD2 matching over 12 bases. From germline, CDR1 is MGHRA and CDR2 YSYEKL. J gave up 8 bases and V 0 bases, and 2 bases lay outside the gene matches. This CDR3 has 14 residues. CDR3: CASSQDRTSGKQYF. In DNA form, the CDR3 reads TGCGCCAGCAGCCAAGACAGGACTAGCGGGAAGCAGTACTTC.

The V gene is TRBV11-2, the J gene TRBJ2-3; the match to TRBD2 covers 7 bases. The CDR3 consists of 15 residues. Germline V gives CDR1 SGHAT, CDR2 FQNNGV. J gave up 14 bases and V 5 bases, and 19 bases lay outside the gene matches. The chain's CDR3 is CASSPGLDRYRYAYF. CDR3 nucleotides: TGTGCCAGCAGCCCCGGACTAGATCGGTACAGATACGCGTATTTT.